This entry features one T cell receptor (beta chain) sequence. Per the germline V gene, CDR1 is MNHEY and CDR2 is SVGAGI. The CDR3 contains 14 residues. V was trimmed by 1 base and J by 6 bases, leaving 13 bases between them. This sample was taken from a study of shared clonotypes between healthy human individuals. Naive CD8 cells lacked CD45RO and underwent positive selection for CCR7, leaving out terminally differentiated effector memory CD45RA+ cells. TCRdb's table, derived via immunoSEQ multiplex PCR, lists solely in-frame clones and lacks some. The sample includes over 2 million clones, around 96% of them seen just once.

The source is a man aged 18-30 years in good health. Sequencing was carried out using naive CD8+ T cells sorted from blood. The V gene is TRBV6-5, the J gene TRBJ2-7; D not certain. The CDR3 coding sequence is TGTGCCAGCAGTTACTTGGACGGAGTAAGCGAGCAGTACTTC. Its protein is CASSYLDGVSEQYF.